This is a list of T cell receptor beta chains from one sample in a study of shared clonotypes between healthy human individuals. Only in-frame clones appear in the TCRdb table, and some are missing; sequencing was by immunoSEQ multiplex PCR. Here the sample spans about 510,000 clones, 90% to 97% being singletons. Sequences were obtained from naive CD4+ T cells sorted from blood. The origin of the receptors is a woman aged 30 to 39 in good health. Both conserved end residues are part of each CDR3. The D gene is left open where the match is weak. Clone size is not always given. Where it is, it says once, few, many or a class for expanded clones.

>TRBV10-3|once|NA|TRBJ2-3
CAISESFSTDTQYF
TGTGCCATCAGTGAGTCGTTCAGCACAGATACGCAGTATTTT
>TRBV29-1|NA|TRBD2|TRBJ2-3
CSVEGGSTDTQYF
TGCAGCGTTGAGGGCGGGAGTACAGATACGCAGTATTTT
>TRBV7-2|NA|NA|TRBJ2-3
CASSPVASLDTQYF
TGTGCCAGCAGCCCCGTGGCTAGCCTGGATACGCAGTATTTT
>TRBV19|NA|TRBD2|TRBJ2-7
CASSMGTSGSPPYEQYF
TGTGCCAGTAGTATGGGGACTAGCGGGAGTCCCCCTTACGAGCAGTACTTC
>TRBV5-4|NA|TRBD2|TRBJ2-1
CASSFKSGRAYNEQFF
TGTGCCAGCAGCTTTAAAAGCGGGAGGGCCTACAATGAGCAGTTCTTC
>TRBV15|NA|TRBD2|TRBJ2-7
CATSRGGTSGNEQYF
TGTGCCACCAGCAGAGGTGGGACTAGCGGGAACGAGCAGTACTTC
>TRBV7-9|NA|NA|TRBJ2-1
CASNPPGRVGLNEQFF
TGTGCCAGCAACCCACCCGGCCGGGTGGGGTTGAATGAGCAGTTCTTC
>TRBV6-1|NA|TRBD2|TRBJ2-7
CASKREILYEQYF
TGTGCCAGTAAGCGGGAGATACTCTACGAGCAGTACTTC
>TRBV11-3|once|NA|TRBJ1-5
CASSLVGGGRYQPQHF
TGTGCCAGCAGCTTAGTCGGAGGGGGAAGATATCAGCCCCAGCATTTT
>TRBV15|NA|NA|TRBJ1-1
CATSRVTAEAFF
TGTGCCACCAGCAGAGTGACGGCTGAAGCTTTCTTT
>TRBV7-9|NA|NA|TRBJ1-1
CASSWFGNTEAFF
TGTGCCAGCAGCTGGTTTGGGAACACTGAAGCTTTCTTT
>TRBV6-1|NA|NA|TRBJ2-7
CASSSQAESYEQYF
TGTGCCAGCAGCTCACAGGCCGAAAGCTACGAGCAGTACTTC
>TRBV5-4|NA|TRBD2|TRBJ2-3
CASSPGTSRTDTQYF
TGTGCCAGCAGCCCAGGGACTAGTCGCACAGATACGCAGTATTTT
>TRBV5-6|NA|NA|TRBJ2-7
CASSLGDSLYEQYF
TGTGCCAGCAGCTTGGGGGACTCCCTCTACGAGCAGTACTTC
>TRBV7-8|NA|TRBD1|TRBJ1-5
CASSRQGMNQPQHF
TGTGCCAGCAGCCGACAGGGGATGAATCAGCCCCAGCATTTT
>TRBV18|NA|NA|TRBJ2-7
CASSAGYEQYF
TGTGCCAGCTCAGCTGGGTACGAGCAGTACTTC
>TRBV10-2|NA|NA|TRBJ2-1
CASSQYSYNEQFF
TGCGCCAGCAGTCAGTACTCCTACAATGAGCAGTTCTTC
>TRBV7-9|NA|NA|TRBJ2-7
CASSSATDRTSSYEQYF
TGTGCCAGCAGCTCCGCGACGGACAGAACGAGCTCCTACGAGCAGTACTTC
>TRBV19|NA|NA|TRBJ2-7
CAIRQGLPHYEQYF
TGTGCCATTCGACAGGGACTACCACACTACGAGCAGTACTTC
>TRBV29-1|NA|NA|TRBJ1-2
CSVRGGADYGYTF
TGCAGCGTTAGGGGGGGCGCGGACTATGGCTACACCTTC
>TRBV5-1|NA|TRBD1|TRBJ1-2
CASSRTGRLEGYTF
TGCGCCAGCAGCAGGACAGGAAGATTGGAGGGCTACACCTTC
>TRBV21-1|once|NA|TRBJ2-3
CASSKGTAASTDTQYF
TGTGCCAGCAGCAAAGGGACTGCAGCTAGCACAGATACGCAGTATTTT
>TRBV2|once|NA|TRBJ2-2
CASCEGVGGELFF
TGTGCCAGCTGTGAAGGGGTCGGCGGGGAGCTGTTTTTT
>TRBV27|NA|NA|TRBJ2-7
CASSRTPTYEQYF
TGTGCCAGCAGTCGCACACCTACCTACGAGCAGTACTTC
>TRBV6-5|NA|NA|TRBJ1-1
CASSYSESTEAFF
TGTGCCAGCAGTTACTCAGAAAGTACTGAAGCTTTCTTT
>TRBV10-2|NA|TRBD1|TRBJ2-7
CASSVPDRGELYNGEQYF
TGCGCCAGCAGTGTCCCGGACAGGGGAGAATTATACAATGGCGAGCAGTACTTC
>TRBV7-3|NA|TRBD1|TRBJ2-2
CASSTGTGVGELFF
TGTGCCAGCAGCACAGGGACAGGGGTCGGGGAGCTGTTTTTT